These 17 T cell receptor beta chains were all obtained from the same sample, sequenced in a study of beta chain features in type 1 diabetes. The investigators reverse transcribed all of the isolated RNA, so they sequenced expressed TCRB transcripts. Profiled with immunoSEQ multiplex PCR; TCRdb holds only in-frame clones, not every one. The sample includes a few hundred thousand clones, 16% seen only once; the top ten take less than 0.09%. These receptors lack a known antigen. Study-level points and caveats: TCRB CDR3s were moderately but significantly shorter in Type 1 diabetes patients in all four CD4+ subsets.

Material for sequencing was naive CD4+ T cells from blood. The receptors here all came from a man aged 25-45 years with type 1 diabetes.

Worth noting for this clone: The same CDR3 is also encoded by other DNA sequences in this sample. The chain links TRBV14 to TRBJ2-2; D is unresolved. Trimming removed 0 bases at V and 5 bases at J, with 7 bases between. CDR3 size: 14 residues. In germline, CDR1 is SGHDN, CDR2 FVKESK. This CDR3 is CASSQDWDTGELFF. CDR3 nucleotides: TGTGCCAGCAGCCAAGATTGGGATACCGGGGAGCTGTTTTTT.

V usage is TRBV29-1 and J usage is TRBJ1-1; tentatively, D is TRBD1 (6 bases). V lost 8 bases, J lost 3 bases, and 16 bases lay in between. The CDR3 spans 13 residues. The germline gives CDR1 SQVTM, CDR2 ANQGSEA. The CDR3 region has the DNA TGCAGCCCGACCTACAGGGCGGACACTGAAGCTTTCTTT. This sequence encodes CSPTYRADTEAFF.

This chain joins TRBV29-1 and TRBJ2-2, with 7 bases matching TRBD2. Germline values: CDR1 SQVTM, CDR2 ANQGSEA. The CDR3 runs to 15 residues. The ends lost 4 bases at V and 4 bases at J; junction bases unmatched: 9. CDR3 region: CSVGRTSQSTGELFF. CDR3 in DNA: TGCAGCGTTGGGCGGACTAGTCAAAGCACCGGGGAGCTGTTTTTT.

This clone was picked up a small number of times. The chain uses TRBV28 and TRBJ1-2, with D unclear. The germline V and J ends were trimmed by 2 bases and 4 bases, with 11 bases remaining between them. This CDR3 has 14 amino acids. Germline V lookup: CDR1 MDHEN, CDR2 SYDVKM. The CDR3 spells CASSLTGSPYGYTF. DNA of the CDR3: TGTGCCAGCAGTTTAACGGGTAGCCCCTATGGCTACACCTTC.

V gene TRBV30 combines with J gene TRBJ2-7; the D is unclear. The germline V gene encodes CDR1 GTSNPN and CDR2 SVGIG (reference sequence). The CDR3 is 10 residues long. V was cut by 5 bases and J by 5 bases, with 7 bases left in between. The CDR3 DNA reads TGTGCCTGGGGCCGGGACGAGCAGTACTTC. Residues: CAWGRDEQYF. The full variable domain, its missing parts supplied by reference TRBV30 and TRBJ2-7, is SQTIHQWPATLVQPVGSPLSLECTVEGTSNPNLYWYRQAAGRGLQLLFYSVGIGQISSEVPQNLSASRPQDRQFILSSKKLLLSDSGFYLCAWGRDEQYFGPGTRLTVT.

The chain uses TRBV10-3 and TRBJ2-4, with a possible D match to TRBD1 (6 bases). The V end lost 3 bases, the J end lost 0 bases, and 15 bases lay between the germline ends. Per germline, CDR1 ENHRY and CDR2 SYGVKD. CDR3 size: 17 residues. CDR3 amino acids: CAISDSLGQRAKNIQYF. The CDR3 coding sequence is TGTGCCATCAGTGACTCCCTTGGACAGAGAGCCAAAAACATTCAGTACTTC.

This chain connects TRBV27 to TRBJ1-1; TRBD1 aligns across 8 bases. Germline assignment: CDR1 MNHEY and CDR2 SMNVEV (reference sequence). The CDR3 contains 17 residues. Losses at the gene ends were 6 bases for V and 2 bases for J; bases not matched to a gene: 14. CDR3 residues: CASSSDRAKVINTEAFF. DNA for the CDR3: TGTGCCAGCAGCTCGGACAGGGCAAAAGTGATTAACACTGAAGCTTTCTTT.

The V gene is TRBV4-3, the J gene TRBJ1-4, with 7 positions matching TRBD1. V trimming: 4 bases; J trimming: 7 bases; junction bases outside the gene matches: 6. The CDR3 totals 14 residues. The germline gives CDR1 LGHNA, CDR2 YSLEER. The CDR3 region has the DNA TGCGCCAGCAGCCGCAACAGGGGCGGTGAAAAACTGTTTTTT. Residues: CASSRNRGGEKLFF.

The chain is built from TRBV11-2 and TRBJ2-1; D gene uncertain. Between the trimmed V and J ends, which lost 1 base and 9 bases, there was a span of 7 bases. This CDR3 comprises 12 residues. CDR1 is SGHAT and CDR2 is FQNNGV in the germline V gene. The CDR3 sequence: CASSLASIEQFF. Written as DNA, the CDR3 is TGTGCCAGCAGCTTAGCCTCGATTGAGCAGTTCTTC.

The genes are TRBV19 and TRBJ1-2; no reliable D call. The CDR3 is 13 residues long. Deletions cut 2 bases from V and 8 bases from J, with 12 bases between. CDR1 is LNHDA and CDR2 is SQIVND in the germline V gene (reference sequence). CDR3 nucleotide sequence: TGTGCCAGTAGTATAACCGTCGAGAAGGGCTACACCTTC. It encodes CASSITVEKGYTF.

In its sample, this clone was seen a few times. The chain is built from TRBV30 and TRBJ2-1; D possibly uses TRBD1 or TRBD2 (5 bases each). This CDR3 comprises 16 residues. The V gene's germline CDR1 is GTSNPN and CDR2 SVGIG (reference sequence). V lost 5 bases and J 4 bases, leaving 21 bases between the germline ends. CDR3 DNA sequence: TGTGCCTGGTCTCCAATCTGGGTGGGACGATACAATGAGCAGTTCTTC. Amino acid sequence: CAWSPIWVGRYNEQFF.

The chain employs TRBV30 and TRBJ1-2; weak D call: TRBD1 (5 bases). This CDR3 is 13 amino acids long. The germline V and J ends were trimmed by 5 bases and 0 bases, with 10 bases remaining between them. CDR1 is GTSNPN and CDR2 is SVGIG in the germline V gene (reference sequence). CDR3 residues: CAWRGGANYGYTF. The CDR3 bases are TGTGCCTGGCGAGGAGGGGCTAACTATGGCTACACCTTC.

This clone was picked up a small number of times. Within the sample, other DNA sequences also encode this same CDR3. V is TRBV10-3 and J is TRBJ2-3; D is unresolved. The germline gives CDR1 ENHRY, CDR2 SYGVKD. The ends were cut back, 6 bases at V and 3 bases at J, with 4 bases in the middle. The CDR3 contains 11 residues. The CDR3 loop reads CAISGTDTQYF. DNA for the CDR3: TGTGCCATCAGCGGGACAGATACGCAGTATTTT.

This clone was recorded a few times. The chain links TRBV4-1 to TRBJ2-5; 10 positions match TRBD2. CDR3 size: 16 residues. From germline, CDR1 is MGHRA and CDR2 YSYEKL. V was clipped by 0 bases and J by 5 bases; unmatched bases: 6. This CDR3 is CASSQDEREGWETQYF. The CDR3 DNA is TGCGCCAGCAGCCAAGATGAGCGGGAGGGCTGGGAGACCCAGTACTTC.

V is TRBV19 and J is TRBJ2-1; 7 bases are shared with TRBD2. The germline gives CDR1 LNHDA, CDR2 SQIVND (reference sequence). This CDR3 contains 15 residues. V dropped 9 bases and J dropped 0; count of bases not matched to a gene: 8. In DNA, the CDR3 is TGTGCCAGCTTTAGCGGGCCCGGCTCCTACAATGAGCAGTTCTTC. The encoded protein is CASFSGPGSYNEQFF.

Worth noting for this clone: The junction and the germline gene differ at one end; a read error may be behind it. V and J are TRBV7-7 and TRBJ2-2; 9 bases map to TRBD1. The length of the CDR3 is 15 residues. Germline lookup yields CDR1 SSHAT and CDR2 FNYEAQ (reference sequence). In DNA, the CDR3 is TGTGCTAGCAGCCCCTGGACAGGGGACACCGGGGAGCTGTTTTTT. It specifies CASSPWTGDTGELFF.

This clone was seen only a few times. Other DNA sequences from this sample encode an identical CDR3 as well. This chain joins TRBV30 and TRBJ2-5; D remains unclear. The V gene's germline CDR1 is GTSNPN and CDR2 SVGIG (reference sequence). The V end lost 1 base, the J end lost 1 base, and 7 bases lay between the germline ends. The CDR3 extends over 13 amino acids. The CDR3 loop is CAWSARLQETQYF. CDR3 coding DNA: TGTGCCTGGAGTGCGAGGCTCCAAGAGACCCAGTACTTC.